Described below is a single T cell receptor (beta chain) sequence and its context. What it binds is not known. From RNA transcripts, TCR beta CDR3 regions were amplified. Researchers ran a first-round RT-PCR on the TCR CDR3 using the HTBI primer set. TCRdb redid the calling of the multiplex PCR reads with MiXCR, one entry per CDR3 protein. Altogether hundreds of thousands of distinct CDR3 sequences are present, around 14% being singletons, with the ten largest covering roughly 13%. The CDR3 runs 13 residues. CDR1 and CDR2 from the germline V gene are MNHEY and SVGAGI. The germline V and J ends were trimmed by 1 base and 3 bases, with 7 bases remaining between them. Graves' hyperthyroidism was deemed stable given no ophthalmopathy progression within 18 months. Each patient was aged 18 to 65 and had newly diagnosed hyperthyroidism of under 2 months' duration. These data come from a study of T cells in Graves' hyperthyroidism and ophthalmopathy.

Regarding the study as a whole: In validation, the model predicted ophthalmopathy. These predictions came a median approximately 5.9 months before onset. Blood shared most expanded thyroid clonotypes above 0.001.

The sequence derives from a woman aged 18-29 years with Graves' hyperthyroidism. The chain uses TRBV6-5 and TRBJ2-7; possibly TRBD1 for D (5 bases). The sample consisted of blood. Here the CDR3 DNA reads TGTGCCAGCAGTTACTGGGGCGGCTACGAGCAGTACTTC. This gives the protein CASSYWGGYEQYF.